Listed below are T cell receptor beta chains from one sample, sequenced in a study of blood T cell repertoires in COVID-19. TCRdb's table, derived via immunoSEQ multiplex PCR, lists solely in-frame clones and lacks some. The sample has 20,000 or so clones, around 85% seen once; the top ten hold around 13%. Source material: peripheral blood. The receptor set was obtained from a man aged 35 to 55 with active or convalescent COVID-19. Both conserved end residues are part of each CDR3. D genes are given only for firm matches. Clone size is given for some rows only: seen once, a few or many times, or a class if the clone is expanded.

CDR3 length	D gene	V gene	J gene	clone size	CDR3 DNA	CDR3 protein
14	-	TRBV7-8	TRBJ1-3	-	TGTGCCAGCAGCGAGGGCTTCTCTGGAAACACCATATATTTT	CASSEGFSGNTIYF
14	-	TRBV19	TRBJ2-1	-	TGTGCCAGTAGTGGGGGCCCCCACTACAATGAGCAGTTCTTC	CASSGGPHYNEQFF
15	-	TRBV3-1/TRBV3-2	TRBJ1-2	-	TGTGCCAGCAGCCAAGGGTCTTCAGGGGCAGGAGGCTACACCTTC	CASSQGSSGAGGYTF
13	TRBD1	TRBV19	TRBJ1-5	-	TGTGCCAGTAAGGGACAGTACAATCAGCCCCAGCATTTT	CASKGQYNQPQHF
15	-	TRBV7-2	TRBJ2-3	-	TGTGCCAGCAGCTTAGGGGCGGGGATCACAGATACGCAGTATTTT	CASSLGAGITDTQYF
14	-	TRBV25-1	TRBJ2-7	-	TGTGCCAGCAGTACCCCGGGACACTCCTACGAGCAGTACTTC	CASSTPGHSYEQYF
17	-	TRBV27	TRBJ2-1	-	TGTGCCAGCAGTAAGGAAAGGGCGGGGAGCTCCTACAATGAGCAGTTCTTC	CASSKERAGSSYNEQFF
13	TRBD1	TRBV7-9	TRBJ1-6	once	TGTGCCAGCAGCCGGGACAGTAATTCACCCCTCCACTTT	CASSRDSNSPLHF
14	-	TRBV21-1	TRBJ1-4	-	TGTGCCAGCAGCAAAGAAGGGACAGAAGAAAAACTGTTTTTT	CASSKEGTEEKLFF
14	-	TRBV6-5	TRBJ2-2	-	TGTGCCAGCAACCCGGCAGGGAACACCGGGGAGCTGTTTTTT	CASNPAGNTGELFF
16	-	TRBV19	TRBJ1-3	few	TGTGCCAGTAGTATTGGAGGGGCCGGCTCTGGAAACACCATATATTTT	CASSIGGAGSGNTIYF
14	-	TRBV30	TRBJ2-6	-	TGTGCCTGGAGGGGGCTCTCTGGGGCCAACGTCCTGACTTTC	CAWRGLSGANVLTF
12	-	TRBV3-1/TRBV3-2	TRBJ1-4	-	TGTGCCAGCAGCCAAGGTGGCGAAAAACTGTTTTTT	CASSQGGEKLFF
14	-	TRBV4-2	TRBJ2-6	-	TGTGCCAGCAGCCACAGAAATGGGGCCAACGTCCTGACTTTC	CASSHRNGANVLTF
15	TRBD1	TRBV19	TRBJ1-1	few	TGTGCCAGTAGTATAGGCCCAGGGGGCAACACTGAAGCTTTCTTT	CASSIGPGGNTEAFF
11	-	TRBV5-8	TRBJ1-6	-	TGTGCCAGCAGCCCCATTCGGCCCCTCCACTTT	CASSPIRPLHF
18	TRBD1	TRBV11-2	TRBJ2-2	-	TGTGCCAGCAGCTTAGATCGGGGACAGGGGCGTTCGCGCGGGGAGCTGTTTTTT	CASSLDRGQGRSRGELFF
11	-	TRBV20-1	TRBJ2-7	-	TGCAGTGCTAGAGGGACACACGAGCAGTACTTC	CSARGTHEQYF
15	TRBD1	TRBV7-9	TRBJ2-2	-	TGTGCCAGCAGACCCGGACAGGCTGGGGCCGGGGAGCTGTTTTTT	CASRPGQAGAGELFF
13	-	TRBV6-5	TRBJ2-7	once	TGTGCCAGCGGACGGGAAGGGTACTACGAGCAGTACTTC	CASGREGYYEQYF
14	TRBD2	TRBV7-2	TRBJ2-7	-	TGTGCCAGCAGCTTGGAACTAGCGTTTTACGAGCAGTACTTC	CASSLELAFYEQYF
16	-	TRBV5-1	TRBJ1-4	-	TGCGCCAGCAGCACCCGCCCCCCAGGGCTGAATGAAAAACTGTTTTTT	CASSTRPPGLNEKLFF
15	-	TRBV25-1	TRBJ2-7	once	TGTGCCAGCAGCCCCGGGAATCAGGGGACCTACGAGCAGTACTTC	CASSPGNQGTYEQYF
14	TRBD1	TRBV3-1/TRBV3-2	TRBJ1-1	-	TGTGCCAGCAGCCCAACAGGGGAACACACTGAAGCTTTCTTT	CASSPTGEHTEAFF
14	-	TRBV6-2/TRBV6-3	TRBJ2-5	once	TGTGCCAGCAGTTACCGGGTGGCGGGGGAGACCCAGTACTTC	CASSYRVAGETQYF
13	-	TRBV6-5	TRBJ2-5	-	TGTGCCAGCAGTAGGGACTTTGGGGGGACCCAGTACTTC	CASSRDFGGTQYF
14	-	TRBV27	TRBJ2-3	medium-sized	TGTGCCAGCAGCTCGCGAGCCCCCACAGATACGCAGTATTTT	CASSSRAPTDTQYF
11	-	TRBV5-1	TRBJ2-5	-	TGCGCCAGCAGCCTACAAGAGACCCAGTACTTC	CASSLQETQYF
14	-	TRBV13	TRBJ1-2	-	TGTGCCAGCAGCCTTAACAGGGAGAACTATGGCTACACCTTC	CASSLNRENYGYTF
15	-	TRBV5-8	TRBJ1-4	-	TGTGCCAGCAGCTTGCAGGTTGCAACTAATGAAAAACTGTTTTTT	CASSLQVATNEKLFF
13	TRBD2	TRBV5-6	TRBJ2-7	-	TGTGCCAGCAGCCGACGGGGGGTTAACGAGCAGTACTTC	CASSRRGVNEQYF
19	-	TRBV6-2/TRBV6-3	TRBJ1-1	-	TGTGCCAGCAGTTACGGAACCCTACGTGGTGGGCCAGGGAACACTGAAGCTTTCTTT	CASSYGTLRGGPGNTEAFF